This T cell receptor beta chain was recovered during a study of PD-L1 blockade in urothelial cancer. Study at large: At 3 weeks after treatment start (second dose) and again at 6 weeks, blood was analyzed.

In germline, CDR1 is SGHAT, CDR2 FQNNGV. Trimming removed 6 bases at V and 0 bases at J, with 15 bases between. The CDR3 contains 16 residues. Study conclusions and caveats: Lower pretreatment blood TCR clonality, under the median, predicted better survival, researchers reported.

Time point described: pretreatment peripheral blood. Patients' cancers were locally advanced or metastatic urothelial carcinomas. Samples were collected from each patient before treatment and during treatment. Each patient gave between 1 and 8 of them in total. As to this clone: The antigen remains undetermined.

This table comes from immunoSEQ multiplex PCR, and its TCRdb copy is limited to in-frame clones, with some not included. Here the sample spans tens of thousands of clones, around 90% being singletons. Sequences were derived from PBMCs, sampled around atezolizumab (anti-PD-L1) treatment. This chain uses TRBV11-2 with TRBJ1-3; tentatively, D is TRBD1 (5 bases). This receptor was obtained from a man between 65 and 85 years old with urothelial cancer. CDR3 protein: CASSFLRGGSGNTIYF. The CDR3 DNA follows: TGTGCCAGCAGTTTCTTAAGGGGCGGCTCTGGAAACACCATATATTTT.